This T cell receptor beta chain was found in a study of CD8 T cells in Susac syndrome. Germline CDR1 is SGHAT and CDR2 is FQNNGV. Trimming took 0 bases from V and 2 from J, leaving 11 bases between them. The CDR3 contains 15 residues. RNA was extracted with the RNeasy kit, and a quantity of roughly 0.5 to 1 ug was reverse transcribed using random hexamers. The amplification used immunoSEQ multiplex PCR on TCR beta CDR3; it spanned 54 Vbeta and 13 Jbeta. TCRdb itself ran the immunoSEQ multiplex PCR reads through MiXCR, one entry per CDR3 protein. This sample has over 120,000 distinct CDR3 sequences, with approximately 93% found just once. Study-wide results and caveats: That the number of individuals in its TCR sequencing and HLA analysis was relatively small was acknowledged by the study.

On this clonotype: No antigen is known for it.

The sequenced target, TCR beta, came from blood CD8+ and CD4+ T cells. CD8+ and CD4+ T cells were negatively isolated; TEMRA cells were FACS-enriched. The TCR comes from a human donor in good health. The chain recombines TRBV11-2 with TRBJ2-7; no firm D call. Material for sequencing was CD4+ T cells from PBMCs. In DNA, the CDR3 is TGTGCCAGCAGCTTAGATCCCCCTCTCACCTACGAGCAGTACTTC. Translated, it gives CASSLDPPLTYEQYF.